These 5 T cell receptor beta chains originate from one sample sequenced in a study of T-cell memory formation after mild COVID-19. In TCRdb, the 5' RACE reads were re-called with MiXCR into one record per CDR3 protein. The repertoire consists of 30,000 to 45,000 distinct CDR3 sequences, with about an eighth occurring once and the leading ten covering around 28%. Sequencing was done on a sample of PBMCs or a T cell subset sorted from them (not recorded which). The source of these receptors is a young man who had mild COVID-19 (a few samples of this study predate the infection). Cell type and time point are not known.

This clonotype was detected ten times or more. The CDR3 sequence is CASSPSPGLARTGELFF. In DNA, the CDR3 is TGCGCCAGCAGTCCGTCCCCCGGACTAGCGAGAACCGGGGAGCTGTTTTTT. The rearrangement joins TRBV23-1 to TRBJ2-2; TRBD2 agrees at 9 bases. TRBV23-1 is given ORF status, its function remaining uncertain. Germline trimming cut 4 bases from V and 5 bases from J; bases unmatched to any gene: 11. This CDR3 contains 17 residues.

This clonotype was recorded many times. The chain carries TRBV4-1 and TRBJ1-1; no firm D call. CDR3 length: 14 residues. Trimming took 6 bases from V and 2 from J, leaving 13 bases between them. Per the germline V gene, CDR1 is MGHRA and CDR2 is YSYEKL. CDR3 bases: TGCGCCAGCAGGAGCCTCACACGCAACACTGAAGCTTTCTTT. Protein: CASRSLTRNTEAFF.

The chain couples TRBV18 to TRBJ1-1; the D is unclear. Germline V gives CDR1 KGHSH, CDR2 LQKENI. V was cut by 0 bases and J by 6 bases, with 8 bases left in between. There are 13 residues in the CDR3. CDR3: CASSPPSSSEAFF. The CDR3 nucleotides read TGTGCCAGCTCACCACCGTCCAGCTCTGAAGCTTTCTTT. Full variable domain (rest looked up from reference TRBV18 and TRBJ1-1): NAGVMQNPRHLVRRRGQEARLRCSPMKGHSHVYWYRQLPEEGLKFMVYLQKENIIDESGMPKERFSAEFPKEGPSILRIQQVVRGDSAAYFCASSPPSSSEAFFGQGTRLTVV.

This clonotype was observed many times. The chain joins TRBV21-1 to TRBJ2-7; the listed D gene, TRBD1, was not tested against the DNA. TRBV21-1 is described as a pseudogene. This CDR3 spans 16 amino acids. In DNA form, the CDR3 reads TGTGCCAGCAGCATTGGGACAGGGAAGAGGTACTACGAGCAGTACTTC. Protein: CASSIGTGKRYYEQYF.

The chain couples TRBV7-2 to TRBJ2-3, with D maybe TRBD1 (5 bases). Germline CDR1 reads SGHTA; CDR2 reads FQGNSA. The CDR3 runs 14 residues. V was cut by 2 bases and J by 4 bases, with 10 bases left in between. CDR3 coding DNA: TGTGCCAGCAGCTTATTTCAGGGTTCAGATACGCAGTATTTT. Translated: CASSLFQGSDTQYF.